This entry lists 25 T cell receptor beta chains sequenced from one sample in a study of T-cell reconstitution after alpha-beta-depleted transplantation in children. Unique molecular identifiers were incorporated when the TCRbeta library was constructed. MiXCR was run by TCRdb on the PCR reads, yielding one entry per CDR3 protein. This table holds 250,000 to 400,000 distinct CDR3 sequences, around 25% found once. Sequences were derived from PBMCs, mostly from graft donor cells, sampled 180 days after TCRalphabeta/CD19-depleted stem cell transplant. These receptors came from a male patient aged 10 to 17 who had a stem cell transplant for acute lymphoblastic leukemia, so the T cells may come from the graft donor.

There are a few counts of this clonotype. The CDR3 here is CASSLLPGQPNTEAFF. CDR3 DNA: TGCGCCAGCAGCTTGTTACCGGGACAGCCGAACACTGAAGCTTTCTTT. The chain has TRBV5-1 and TRBJ1-1, with 7 bases lining up with TRBD1. V trimming: 1 base; J trimming: 1 base; junction bases outside the gene matches: 7. The germline CDR1 and CDR2 sequences are SGHRS and YFSETQ. CDR3 size: 16 residues.

The rearrangement links TRBV25-1 to TRBJ2-4; D ambiguous. V was shortened by 1 base and J by 4 bases, with 2 bases between the two germline ends. Germline V gives CDR1 MGHDK, CDR2 SYGVNS. The CDR3 consists of 12 residues. The CDR3 nucleotides read TGTGCCAGCAGTGAATTGAAAAACATTCAGTACTTC. Amino acids: CASSELKNIQYF.

The chain links TRBV20-1 to TRBJ2-1; 8 bases agree with TRBD2. V trimming: 1 base; J trimming: 4 bases; junction bases outside the gene matches: 3. The CDR3 has 14 amino acids. CDR1 and CDR2 from the germline V gene are DFQATT and SNEGSKA (reference sequence). The CDR3 DNA sequence: TGCAGTGCTAGAGCTAGCGGGCCTTACAATGAGCAGTTCTTC. Its translation: CSARASGPYNEQFF.

This clonotype was counted between two and nine times. The V call is TRBV6-2 or TRBV6-3, the J call TRBJ2-7; D is undetermined. V was pared by 7 bases and J by 3 bases, with 16 bases between. The CDR3 totals 14 residues. Germline V gene data show CDR1 as MNHEY and CDR2 as SVGEGT. The CDR3, as DNA: TGTGCCAGCACCTCGGACCCCATCTTCTACGAGCAGTACTTC. Residues: CASTSDPIFYEQYF.

The rearrangement uses TRBV7-6 and TRBJ2-3; a weak D match, TRBD2 (7 bases). Trimming removed 2 bases at V and 7 bases at J, with 16 bases between. Per the germline V gene, CDR1 is SGHVS and CDR2 is FNYEAQ. This CDR3 spans 15 amino acids. DNA for the CDR3: TGTGCCAGCAGCTTATTGGCGGGGGCCTCGAATACGCAGTATTTT. Protein: CASSLLAGASNTQYF.

In DNA, the CDR3 is TGTGCCAGCAGTTTTTATTCACCCCTCCACTTT. It specifies CASSFYSPLHF. The chain employs TRBV12-3 or TRBV12-4 and TRBJ1-6; D remains unclear. Trimming removed 3 bases from V and 8 bases from J, with 2 bases in between. The CDR3 contains 11 residues.

This clonotype was found once. The chain joins TRBV7-9 to TRBJ2-2; D perhaps matches TRBD1 (6 bases). In germline, CDR1 is SEHNR, CDR2 FQNEAQ (reference sequence). The germline V and J ends were trimmed by 4 bases and 3 bases, with 9 bases remaining between them. This CDR3 region has 14 residues. CDR3 sequence (DNA): TGTGCCAGCAGCTGGGGACAATACACCGGGGAGCTGTTTTTT. Amino acid sequence: CASSWGQYTGELFF.

The sample holds a few counts of this clonotype. The chain links TRBV27 to TRBJ2-7; 15 nucleotides align to TRBD2. The CDR3 runs 16 residues. With V trimmed by 9 bases and J by 0 bases, 6 bases remained unmatched. The germline V gene has CDR1 MNHEY and CDR2 SMNVEV (reference sequence). The CDR3 loop reads CARTGTSGRSSYEQYF. The CDR3 DNA is TGTGCCAGGACCGGGACTAGCGGGAGGAGCTCCTACGAGCAGTACTTC.

In this sample, this clonotype turned up a few times. V and J are TRBV7-8 and TRBJ1-5; TRBD1 matches 7 bases. The CDR3 is made up of 15 amino acids. Germline loops: CDR1 SGHVS, CDR2 FQNEAQ. V was clipped by 5 bases and J by 3 bases; unmatched bases: 7. In DNA, the CDR3 is TGTGCCAGCAGCGTGGACAGGCCCACCAATCAGCCCCAGCATTTT. As protein: CASSVDRPTNQPQHF.

The CDR3 reads CASSSAGTGNNQPQHF. In DNA, the CDR3 is TGTGCCAGCAGTTCGGCCGGGACAGGGAACAATCAGCCCCAGCATTTT. The genes are TRBV28 and TRBJ1-5; 9 positions match TRBD1. The germline gives CDR1 MDHEN, CDR2 SYDVKM. CDR3 length: 16 amino acids. Losses at the gene ends were 4 bases for V and 3 bases for J; bases not matched to a gene: 7.

The rearrangement links TRBV10-3 to TRBJ2-5; unclear D gene. From germline, CDR1 is ENHRY and CDR2 SYGVKD. Trimming shortened V by 4 bases and J by 3 bases, and 6 bases separated the two germline ends. This CDR3 region has 12 residues. The CDR3 coding sequence is TGTGCCATCAGTGGGCAGGAAGAGACCCAGTACTTC. Its translation: CAISGQEETQYF.

The chain links TRBV9 to TRBJ2-7; no firm D call. CDR1 and CDR2 (germline): SGDLS, YYNGEE. This CDR3 contains 14 residues. Trimming stripped 8 bases from V and 0 bases from J, with 15 bases between. The CDR3 loop reads CARQNEVSSYEQYF. In nucleotides, the CDR3 is TGTGCCAGACAGAACGAAGTAAGCTCCTACGAGCAGTACTTC.

The chain employs TRBV4-1 and TRBJ2-5; D unclear. CDR1 and CDR2 (germline): MGHRA, YSYEKL. Trimming pared 4 bases from V and 5 bases from J, leaving 11 bases between. The CDR3 runs to 13 residues. DNA of the CDR3: TGCGCCAGCAGCCCCCTGGTGAGGGAGACCCAGTACTTC. It encodes CASSPLVRETQYF.

In regard to this clonotype: The junction shows a germline mismatch at one end, possibly a read error. The chain couples TRBV7-6 to TRBJ2-7; D uncertain. CDR3 length: 13 residues. Looked up from germline, CDR1 is SGHVS and CDR2 is FNYEAQ. The CDR3 bases are TGTGCCAGCAGCTTCGGCTACCTCTACGAGAAGTACTTC. This encodes CASSFGYLYEKYF. The variable domain in full, completed from reference TRBV7-6 and TRBJ2-7, reads GAGVSQSPRYKVTKRGQDVALRCDPISGHVSLYWYRQALGQGPEFLTYFNYEAQQDKSGLPNDRFSAERPEGSISTLTIQRTEQRDSAMYRCASSFGYLYEKYFGPGTRLTVT.

The table lists this clonotype with many counts. CDR3 amino acids: CASSLGQAYYGYTF. The CDR3 region has the DNA TGCGCCAGCAGCTTGGGTCAGGCCTACTATGGCTACACCTTC. The chain joins TRBV5-1 to TRBJ1-2, with unresolved D. The V gene's germline CDR1 is SGHRS and CDR2 YFSETQ. The V end was cut by 0 bases, the J end by 3 bases, with 9 bases between. The CDR3 loop spans 14 amino acids. Supplemented by reference TRBV5-1 and TRBJ1-2, the full variable domain reads KAGVTQTPRYLIKTRGQQVTLSCSPISGHRSVSWYQQTPGQGLQFLFEYFSETQRNKGNFPGRFSGRQFSNSRSEMNVSTLELGDSALYLCASSLGQAYYGYTFGSGTRLTVV.

The chain joins TRBV11-2 to TRBJ1-1; 7 bases align to TRBD1. V trimming: 2 bases; J trimming: 4 bases; junction bases outside the gene matches: 4. The CDR3 is made up of 14 amino acids. Germline assignment: CDR1 SGHAT and CDR2 FQNNGV. The CDR3, as DNA: TGTGCCAGCAGCTTATGGCAGGGGGGCACTGAAGCTTTCTTT. Translation: CASSLWQGGTEAFF.

The V gene is TRBV5-1, the J gene TRBJ1-1; D call uncertain. V was trimmed by 2 bases and J by 3 bases, leaving 14 bases between them. CDR1 and CDR2 (germline): SGHRS, YFSETQ. This CDR3 contains 15 residues. In nucleotides, the CDR3 is TGCGCCAGCAGCTTAGGGTTAAGTTTGGACACTGAAGCTTTCTTT. Amino acid sequence: CASSLGLSLDTEAFF. Drawing the rest from reference TRBV5-1 and TRBJ1-1, the complete variable domain is KAGVTQTPRYLIKTRGQQVTLSCSPISGHRSVSWYQQTPGQGLQFLFEYFSETQRNKGNFPGRFSGRQFSNSRSEMNVSTLELGDSALYLCASSLGLSLDTEAFFGQGTRLTVV.

This clonotype has just a few counts. This chain links TRBV7-2 with TRBJ2-5, with 12 positions matching TRBD2. This CDR3 has 15 residues. Germline V CDR1 and CDR2: SGHTA, FQGNSA. The ends lost 5 bases at V and 1 base at J; junction bases unmatched: 2. This chain's CDR3 is CASSPSGRAQETQYF. CDR3 nucleotide sequence: TGTGCCAGCAGCCCTAGCGGGAGGGCCCAAGAGACCCAGTACTTC. Filled out from reference TRBV7-2 and TRBJ2-5, the complete variable domain reads GAGVSQSPSNKVTEKGKDVELRCDPISGHTALYWYRQSLGQGLEFLIYFQGNSAPDKSGLPSDRFSAERTGGSVSTLTIQRTQQEDSAVYLCASSPSGRAQETQYFGPGTRLLVL.

This clonotype has only a few counts. The gene calls are TRBV27 and TRBJ2-7; 7 positions agree with TRBD1. The CDR3 consists of 15 residues. V was clipped by 0 bases and J by 2 bases; unmatched bases: 4. Germline CDR1 and CDR2: MNHEY and SMNVEV (reference sequence). CDR3 in DNA: TGTGCCAGCAGTTTATCGGGGACAGCAGCCTACGAGCAGTACTTC. Amino acids: CASSLSGTAAYEQYF.

The sample holds a few counts of this clonotype. A junction boundary mismatches the germline segment, possibly from a read error. The rearrangement joins TRBV12-3 or TRBV12-4 to TRBJ2-1, with D perhaps TRBD1 (6 bases). This CDR3 is built from 12 residues. CDR3 residues: CDSTGPYNEQFF. The CDR3 coding sequence is TGTGACAGCACAGGGCCCTACAATGAGCAGTTCTTC.

The chain carries TRBV20-1 and TRBJ1-2; the D is unclear. Looked up from germline, CDR1 is DFQATT and CDR2 is SNEGSKA (reference sequence). CDR3 length: 14 residues. Trimming took off 2 bases at V and 6 bases at J, with 16 bases between the two ends. CDR3 amino acids: CSARIARARDGYTF. CDR3 bases: TGCAGTGCTAGAATTGCTCGGGCGCGTGATGGCTACACCTTC.

This chain connects TRBV20-1 to TRBJ2-2; 7 positions match TRBD2. The CDR3 has 16 amino acids. The J segment lost 0 bases and the V segment lost 1 base, leaving 5 bases of the junction unmatched. CDR1 and CDR2 from the germline V gene are DFQATT and SNEGSKA (reference sequence). CDR3 coding DNA: TGCAGTGCTAGAGGAGGGGAGGGCCCGAACACCGGGGAGCTGTTTTTT. It codes for CSARGGEGPNTGELFF.

This clonotype was recorded many times. The chain couples TRBV5-5 to TRBJ2-5; D is perhaps TRBD1 or TRBD2 (5 bases each). Germline assignment: CDR1 SGHKS and CDR2 YYEKEE (reference sequence). The V and J ends lost 0 bases and 4 bases respectively, with 10 bases between them. The CDR3 is 14 amino acids. CDR3 protein: CASSLGRGAETQYF. The CDR3, as DNA: TGTGCCAGCAGCTTGGGGAGAGGGGCAGAGACCCAGTACTTC.

This clonotype was found many times. The chain recombines TRBV5-1 with TRBJ2-5; D is unresolved. This CDR3 has 14 amino acids. CDR1 SGHRS and CDR2 YFSETQ come from the germline V gene. V shed 1 base and J shed 1 base, with 8 bases lying between them. CDR3 amino acids: CASSLTASQETQYF. CDR3 DNA sequence: TGCGCCAGCAGCTTGACGGCGTCCCAAGAGACCCAGTACTTC. The variable domain in full, completed from reference TRBV5-1 and TRBJ2-5, reads KAGVTQTPRYLIKTRGQQVTLSCSPISGHRSVSWYQQTPGQGLQFLFEYFSETQRNKGNFPGRFSGRQFSNSRSEMNVSTLELGDSALYLCASSLTASQETQYFGPGTRLLVL.

The V gene is TRBV4-2, the J gene TRBJ2-1; 8 positions match TRBD2. Germline-derived CDR1 and CDR2 are LGHNA and YNFKEQ. The CDR3 has 15 amino acids. Trimming removed 0 bases from V and 5 bases from J; junction bases left unmatched: 3. The CDR3 region is CASSQDGTSDNEQFF. In nucleotides, the CDR3 is TGTGCCAGCAGCCAAGATGGGACTAGTGACAATGAGCAGTTCTTC.